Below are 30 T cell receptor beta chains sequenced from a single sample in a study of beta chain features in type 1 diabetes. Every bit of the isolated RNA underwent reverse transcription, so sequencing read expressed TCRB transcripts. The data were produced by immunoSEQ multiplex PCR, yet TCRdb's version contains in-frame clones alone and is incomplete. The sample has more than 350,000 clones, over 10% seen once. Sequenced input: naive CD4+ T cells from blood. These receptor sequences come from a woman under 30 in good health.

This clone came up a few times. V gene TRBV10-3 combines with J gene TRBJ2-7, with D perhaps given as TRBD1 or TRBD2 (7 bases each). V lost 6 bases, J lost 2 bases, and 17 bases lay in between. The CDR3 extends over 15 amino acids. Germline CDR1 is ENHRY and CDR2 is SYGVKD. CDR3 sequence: CAISLGRDRPYEQYF. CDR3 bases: TGTGCCATCAGCCTAGGGAGGGACAGACCCTACGAGCAGTACTTC.

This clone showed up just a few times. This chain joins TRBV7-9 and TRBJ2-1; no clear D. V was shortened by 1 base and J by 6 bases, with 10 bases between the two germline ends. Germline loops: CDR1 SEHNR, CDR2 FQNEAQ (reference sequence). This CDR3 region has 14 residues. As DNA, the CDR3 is TGTGCCAGCAGCTTAGTAGCCGTCGGCAATGAGCAGTTCTTC. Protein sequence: CASSLVAVGNEQFF.

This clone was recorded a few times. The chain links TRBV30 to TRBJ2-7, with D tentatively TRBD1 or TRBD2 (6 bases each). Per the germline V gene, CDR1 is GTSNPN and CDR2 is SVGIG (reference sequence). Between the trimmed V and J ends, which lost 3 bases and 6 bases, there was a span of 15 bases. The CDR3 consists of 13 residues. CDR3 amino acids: CAWRPGARSEQYF. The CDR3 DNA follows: TGTGCCTGGAGGCCGGGGGCACGCAGCGAGCAGTACTTC.

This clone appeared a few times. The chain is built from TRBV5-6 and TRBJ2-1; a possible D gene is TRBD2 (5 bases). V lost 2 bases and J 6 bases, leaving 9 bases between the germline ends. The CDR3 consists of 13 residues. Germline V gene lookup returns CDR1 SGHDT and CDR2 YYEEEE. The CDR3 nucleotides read TGTGCCAGCAGCTTTGTCGGACTCAATGAGCAGTTCTTC. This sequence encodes CASSFVGLNEQFF.

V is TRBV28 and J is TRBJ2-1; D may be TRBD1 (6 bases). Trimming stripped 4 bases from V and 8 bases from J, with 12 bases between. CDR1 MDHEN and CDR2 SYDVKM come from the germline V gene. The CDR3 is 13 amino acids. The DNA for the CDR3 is TGTGCCAGCAGTTCCAGGGGATGGGATGAGCAGTTCTTC. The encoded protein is CASSSRGWDEQFF. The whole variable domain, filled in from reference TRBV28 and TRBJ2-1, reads DVKVTQSSRYLVKRTGEKVFLECVQDMDHENMFWYRQDPGLGLRLIYFSYDVKMKEKGDIPEGYSVSREKKERFSLILESASTNQTSMYLCASSSRGWDEQFFGPGTRLTVL.

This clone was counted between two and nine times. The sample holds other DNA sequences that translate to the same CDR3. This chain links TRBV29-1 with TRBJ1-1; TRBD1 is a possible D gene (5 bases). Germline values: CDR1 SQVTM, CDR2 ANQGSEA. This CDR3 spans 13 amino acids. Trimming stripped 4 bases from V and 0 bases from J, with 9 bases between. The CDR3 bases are TGCAGCGTTGGCCCGGGACTGAACACTGAAGCTTTCTTT. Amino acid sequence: CSVGPGLNTEAFF.

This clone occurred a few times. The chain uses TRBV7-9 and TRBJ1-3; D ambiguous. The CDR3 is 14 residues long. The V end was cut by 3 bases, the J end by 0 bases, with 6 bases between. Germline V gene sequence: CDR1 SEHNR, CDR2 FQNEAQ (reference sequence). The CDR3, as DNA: TGTGCCAGCAGCTTCCGATCCTCTGGAAACACCATATATTTT. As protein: CASSFRSSGNTIYF.

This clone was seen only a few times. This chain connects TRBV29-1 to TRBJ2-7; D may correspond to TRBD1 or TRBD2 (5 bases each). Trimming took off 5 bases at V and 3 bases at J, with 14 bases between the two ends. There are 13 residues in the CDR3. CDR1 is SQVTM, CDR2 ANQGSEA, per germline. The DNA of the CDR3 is TGCAGCGTTTCCCGGGGACCCAACTACGAGCAGTACGTC. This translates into CSVSRGPNYEQYV.

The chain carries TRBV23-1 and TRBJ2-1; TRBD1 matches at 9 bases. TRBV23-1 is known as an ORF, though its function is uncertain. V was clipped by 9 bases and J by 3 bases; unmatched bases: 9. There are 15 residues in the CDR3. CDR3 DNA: TGCGCCAGTTGGTGTCGGACAGGGGACTACAATGAGCAGTTCTTC. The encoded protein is CASWCRTGDYNEQFF.

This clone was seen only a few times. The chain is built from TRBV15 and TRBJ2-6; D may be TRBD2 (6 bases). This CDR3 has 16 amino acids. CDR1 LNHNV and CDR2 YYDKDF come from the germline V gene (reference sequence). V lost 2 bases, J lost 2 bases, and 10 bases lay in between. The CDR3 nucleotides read TGTGCCACCAGCAGATACTCGGGAGCTGGGGCCAACGTCCTGACTTTC. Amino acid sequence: CATSRYSGAGANVLTF.

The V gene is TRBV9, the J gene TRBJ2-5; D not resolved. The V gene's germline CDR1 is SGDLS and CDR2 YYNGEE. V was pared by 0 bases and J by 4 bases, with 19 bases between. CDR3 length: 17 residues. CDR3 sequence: CASSVGIGAQYTETQYF. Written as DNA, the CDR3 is TGTGCCAGCAGCGTAGGAATAGGAGCGCAGTATACAGAGACCCAGTACTTC. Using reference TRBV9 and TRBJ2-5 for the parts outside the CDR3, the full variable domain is DSGVTQTPKHLITATGQRVTLRCSPRSGDLSVYWYQQSLDQGLQFLIQYYNGEERAKGNILERFSAQQFPDLHSELNLSSLELGDSALYFCASSVGIGAQYTETQYFGPGTRLLVL.

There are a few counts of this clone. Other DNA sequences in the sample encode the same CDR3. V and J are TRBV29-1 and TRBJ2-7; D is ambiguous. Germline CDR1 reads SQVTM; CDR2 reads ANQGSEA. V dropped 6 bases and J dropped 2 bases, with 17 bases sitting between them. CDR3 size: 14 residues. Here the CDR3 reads CSVKGGGGAYEQYF. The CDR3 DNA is TGCAGCGTCAAAGGCGGTGGCGGAGCCTACGAGCAGTACTTC.

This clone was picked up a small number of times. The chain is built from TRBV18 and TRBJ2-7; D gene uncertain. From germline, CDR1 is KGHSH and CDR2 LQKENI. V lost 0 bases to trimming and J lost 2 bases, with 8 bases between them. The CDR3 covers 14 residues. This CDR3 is CASSPPHGTYEQYF. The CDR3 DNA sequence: TGTGCCAGCTCACCACCCCACGGAACCTACGAGCAGTACTTC.

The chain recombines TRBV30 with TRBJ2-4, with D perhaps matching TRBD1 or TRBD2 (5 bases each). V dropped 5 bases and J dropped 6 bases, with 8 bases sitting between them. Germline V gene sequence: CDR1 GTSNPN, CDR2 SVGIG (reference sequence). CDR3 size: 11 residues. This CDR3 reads CAWQRGNIQYF. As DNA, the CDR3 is TGTGCCTGGCAGAGGGGAAACATTCAGTACTTC.

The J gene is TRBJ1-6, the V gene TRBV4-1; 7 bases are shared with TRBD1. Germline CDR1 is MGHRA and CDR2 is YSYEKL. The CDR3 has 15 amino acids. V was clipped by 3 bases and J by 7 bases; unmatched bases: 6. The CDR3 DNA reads TGCGCCAGCAGCCACCGCCGGACAGGCAATTCACCCCTCCACTTT. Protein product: CASSHRRTGNSPLHF.

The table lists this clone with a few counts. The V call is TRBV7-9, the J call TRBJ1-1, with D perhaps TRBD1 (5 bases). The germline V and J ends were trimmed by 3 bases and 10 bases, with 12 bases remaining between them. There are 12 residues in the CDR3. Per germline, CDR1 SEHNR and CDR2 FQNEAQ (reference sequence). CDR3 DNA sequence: TGTGCCAGCAGCTTTACCGACGGGGGAGCTTTCTTT. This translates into CASSFTDGGAFF.

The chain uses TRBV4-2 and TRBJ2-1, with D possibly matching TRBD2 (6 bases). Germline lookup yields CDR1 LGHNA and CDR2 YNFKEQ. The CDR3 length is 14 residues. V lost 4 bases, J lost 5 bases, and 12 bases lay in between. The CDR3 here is CASSRRDLDNEQFF. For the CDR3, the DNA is TGTGCCAGCAGCCGAAGGGACTTGGACAATGAGCAGTTCTTC.

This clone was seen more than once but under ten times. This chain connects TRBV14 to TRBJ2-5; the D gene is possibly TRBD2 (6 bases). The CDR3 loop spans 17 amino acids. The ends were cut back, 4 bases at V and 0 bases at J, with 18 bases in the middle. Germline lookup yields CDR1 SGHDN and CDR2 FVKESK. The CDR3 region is CASSPSGTSLYQETQYF. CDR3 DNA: TGTGCCAGCAGCCCGAGTGGGACTTCCTTGTACCAAGAGACCCAGTACTTC.

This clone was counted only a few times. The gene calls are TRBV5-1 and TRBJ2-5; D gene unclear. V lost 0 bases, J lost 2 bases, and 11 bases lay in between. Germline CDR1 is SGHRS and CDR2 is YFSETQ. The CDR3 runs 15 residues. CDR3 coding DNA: TGCGCCAGCAGCTTGGTCTTAAGCAATCAAGAGACCCAGTACTTC. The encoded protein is CASSLVLSNQETQYF.

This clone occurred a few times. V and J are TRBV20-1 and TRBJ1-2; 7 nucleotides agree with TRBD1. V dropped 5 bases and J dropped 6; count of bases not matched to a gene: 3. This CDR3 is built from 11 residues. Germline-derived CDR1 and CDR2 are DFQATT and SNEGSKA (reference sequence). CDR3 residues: CSAPTGNGYTF. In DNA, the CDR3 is TGCAGTGCTCCGACAGGGAATGGCTACACCTTC.

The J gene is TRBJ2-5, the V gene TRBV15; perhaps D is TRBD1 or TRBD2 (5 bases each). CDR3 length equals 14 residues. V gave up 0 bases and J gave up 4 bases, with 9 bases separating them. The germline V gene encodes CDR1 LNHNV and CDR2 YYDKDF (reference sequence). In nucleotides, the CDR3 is TGTGCCACCAGCAGAGATTTTGGGGGAGAGACCCAGTACTTC. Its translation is CATSRDFGGETQYF.

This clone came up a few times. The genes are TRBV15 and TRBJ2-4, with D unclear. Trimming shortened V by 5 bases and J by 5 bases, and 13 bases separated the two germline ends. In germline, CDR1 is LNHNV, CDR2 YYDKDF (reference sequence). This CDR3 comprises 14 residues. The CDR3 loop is CATSRWSPENIQYF. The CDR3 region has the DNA TGTGCCACCAGCCGATGGAGTCCAGAAAACATTCAGTACTTC. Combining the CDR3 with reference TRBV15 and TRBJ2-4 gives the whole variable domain DAMVIQNPRYQVTQFGKPVTLSCSQTLNHNVMYWYQQKSSQAPKLLFHYYDKDFNNEADTPDNFQSRRPNTSFCFLDIRSPGLGDTAMYLCATSRWSPENIQYFGAGTRLSVL.

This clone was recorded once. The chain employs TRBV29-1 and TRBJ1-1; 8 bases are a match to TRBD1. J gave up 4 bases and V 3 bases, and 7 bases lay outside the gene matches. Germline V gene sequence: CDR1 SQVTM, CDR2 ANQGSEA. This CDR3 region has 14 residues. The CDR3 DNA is TGCAGCGTTGACCGCAGGGGGCGAGTCACTGAAGCTTTCTTT. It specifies CSVDRRGRVTEAFF.

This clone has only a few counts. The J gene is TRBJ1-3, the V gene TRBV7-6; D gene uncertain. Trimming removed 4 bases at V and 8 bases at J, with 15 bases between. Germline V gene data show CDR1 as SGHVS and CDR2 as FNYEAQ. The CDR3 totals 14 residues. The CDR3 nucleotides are TGTGCCAGCAGCTCCCAAAGATCAAGCGACACCATATATTTT. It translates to CASSSQRSSDTIYF.

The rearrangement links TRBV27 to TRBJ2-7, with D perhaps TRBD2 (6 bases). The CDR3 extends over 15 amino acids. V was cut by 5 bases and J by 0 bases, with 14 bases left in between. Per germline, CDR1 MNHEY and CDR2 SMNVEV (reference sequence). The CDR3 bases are TGTGCCAGCAGTCCCCCCCCGGAGGGCTCCTACGAGCAGTACGTC. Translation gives CASSPPPEGSYEQYV.

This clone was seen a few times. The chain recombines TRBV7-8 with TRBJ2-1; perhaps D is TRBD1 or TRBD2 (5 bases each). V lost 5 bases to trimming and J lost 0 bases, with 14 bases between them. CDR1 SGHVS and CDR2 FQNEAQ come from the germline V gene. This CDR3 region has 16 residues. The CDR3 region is CASSTRDESSYNEQFF. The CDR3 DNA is TGTGCCAGCAGCACCCGGGACGAGAGCTCCTACAATGAGCAGTTCTTC.

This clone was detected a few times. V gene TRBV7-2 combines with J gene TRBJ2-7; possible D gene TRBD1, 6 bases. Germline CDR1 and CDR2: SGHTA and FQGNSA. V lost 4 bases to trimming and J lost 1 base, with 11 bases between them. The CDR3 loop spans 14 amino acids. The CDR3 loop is CASSSGVHSYEQYV. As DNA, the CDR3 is TGTGCCAGCAGCTCAGGGGTCCATTCCTACGAGCAGTACGTC.

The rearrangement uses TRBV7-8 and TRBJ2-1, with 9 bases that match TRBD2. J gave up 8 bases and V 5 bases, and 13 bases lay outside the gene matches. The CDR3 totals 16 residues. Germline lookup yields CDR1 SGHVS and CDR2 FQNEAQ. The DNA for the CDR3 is TGTGCCAGCAGCGCCCTGCCTGCGGGGGGGGTCTATGAGCAGTTCTTC. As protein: CASSALPAGGVYEQFF.

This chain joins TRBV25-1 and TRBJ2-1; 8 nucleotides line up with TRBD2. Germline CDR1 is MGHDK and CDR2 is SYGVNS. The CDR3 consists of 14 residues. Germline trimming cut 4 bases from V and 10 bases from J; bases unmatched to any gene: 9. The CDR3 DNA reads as TGTGCCAGCAGTGTCAGCGGGGGATCGACCGAGCAGTTCTTC. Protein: CASSVSGGSTEQFF.

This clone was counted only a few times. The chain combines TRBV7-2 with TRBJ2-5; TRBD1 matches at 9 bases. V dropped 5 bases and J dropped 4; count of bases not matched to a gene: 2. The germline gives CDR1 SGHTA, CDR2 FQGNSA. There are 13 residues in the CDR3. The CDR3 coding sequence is TGTGCCAGCAGCGGACAGGGGACAGAGACCCAGTACTTC. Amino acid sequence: CASSGQGTETQYF.